This T cell receptor beta chain came from a study of blood T cell repertoires in COVID-19 (dated by TCRdb to 2020 to 2022). Study-level background: The collaborator samples originated in the United States, Italy and Spain and spanned the acute and convalescent phases of COVID-19. The prospective study material was composed of cDNA or gDNA derived from T cells, B-cell-depleted T cells, or PBMCs. The dataset comprised deeply sampled blood TCRbeta repertoires from subjects exposed to, actively infected with, or recovered from COVID-19. The repertoires were released in a freely available public database meant as a resource for research on the immune response to SARS-CoV-2. Samples were obtained from the ongoing ImmuneRACE study (first 160 participants) and from over 1,000 subjects provided by 6 global collaborators. Nearly every sample came with metadata listing a de-identified subject ID, COVID-19 status, age in years and sex. Where available, HLA class I and class II types were taken from metadata supplied by the sample provider and were not determined by assay-based typing. Overall results and qualifications from the work: The quantity of clinical and demographic metadata differed by source and by participant and was supplied without curation.

The immunoSEQ Assay, a bias-controlled multiplex PCR, was used to amplify TCRbeta CDR3 regions from genomic DNA. The study's own analysis went as follows. The number of nucleated cells in each sample was estimated from the amplification of reference gene primers within the assay. Sequence reads were collapsed and filtered to measure the absolute abundance of every unique TCRbeta CDR3 rearrangement. Productive Simpson clonality was computed per sample as the square root of Simpson's diversity index over productive rearrangements. In its TCRdb copy, this immuneACCESS table keeps in-frame sequences only and misses some clones. Where compared with another copy, unresolved V genes explain less than half of these, and the others have no known cause. That table supplies the V and J calls and clone size; D and trimming were determined from the DNA. The table for this sample lists a few hundred thousand clones; approximately 82% of them were counted only once. Of the sample, around 3.3% falls within the top ten clones.

A remark on this clone: Its antigen target is currently unknown. The sample holds no much larger clone one base away, and base qualities are not on file.

Measured from the cysteine to the phenylalanine, the CDR3 is 16 residues long. The DNA shown is the 48-base CDR3, in frame from base 1. The germline V gene (reference sequence) gives CDR1 as MNHNY and CDR2 as SVGAGI. The V end loses 5 bases and the J end loses 0 bases, and a stretch of 15 bases separates them. Each collaborating institution followed its own protocols to collect whole blood in K2EDTA tubes. Collaborator samples were shipped for TCRbeta analysis as frozen whole blood, isolated PBMCs, or DNA extracted from either sample type. The sample was peripheral blood. The sequence was collected from a woman between 18 and 30 years old with acute or convalescent COVID-19. Recombination linked TRBV6-6 to TRBJ2-3; the D gene lacks a confident call. The CDR3 region has the sequence CASSTLQITSTDTQYF. The DNA is as follows: TGTGCCAGCAGTACATTACAGATAACTAGCACAGATACGCAGTATTTT.